The T cell receptor (beta chain) under discussion was sequenced for a study of molecular identifiers for immune sequencing clone quantification. Points from the study as a whole: Should identical TCR molecules share a barcode, the sizes of highly expanded clones could be underestimated.

Previously described methods and listed TCR primers were used for bulk TCR libraries. TCRdb called the PCR reads again in MiXCR, with one record for every CDR3 protein. The data contain 550,000 to 750,000 distinct CDR3 sequences, less than 20% of them singletons. This clonotype was seen repeatedly, ten times or more. Its antigen is not identified. Germline assignment: CDR1 SNHLY and CDR2 FYNNEI. The CDR3 spans 15 residues. V gave up 2 bases and J gave up 2 bases, with 13 bases separating them. This TCR was recovered from a human donor in good health. Some libraries in this study had Jurkat cell RNA spiked in. Sample: naive CD8+ T cells from blood, with Jurkat cell RNA spiked in. The sample's subset: FACS-sorted CD8+CD4-CCR7+CD45RA+ naive T cells. The chain is built from TRBV2 and TRBJ2-7; either TRBD1 or TRBD2 may supply D (5 bases each). CDR3 sequence: CASSELGPETYEQYF. CDR3 DNA sequence: TGTGCCAGCAGTGAACTGGGACCCGAAACCTACGAGCAGTACTTC.